A single T cell receptor beta chain is shown here with its context. Sequencing was performed with immunoSEQ multiplex PCR; in TCRdb, only in-frame clones are kept and a portion is missing. The repertoire consists of under 90,000 clones, with approximately 94% occurring once and the leading ten covering around 0.25%. The CDR3 consists of 14 residues. CDR1 and CDR2 (germline): MGHRA, YSYEKL. Trimming removed 3 bases from V and 7 bases from J; junction bases left unmatched: 4. This record belongs to a study of technical replicates of blood from a few donors. The sample taken for sequencing was T cells isolated from PBMCs. The chain recombines TRBV4-1 with TRBJ1-5; 9 bases are shared with TRBD1. This TCR was sampled from a human donor in good health. The CDR3 DNA is TGCGCCAGCAGCCAGGGGACAGGGATACAGCCCCAGCATTTT. Protein product: CASSQGTGIQPQHF.